This T cell receptor beta chain was observed in a study of blood T cell repertoires in COVID-19. This CDR3 is 15 amino acids long. The germline V and J ends were trimmed by 1 base and 4 bases, with 14 bases remaining between them. Germline CDR1 and CDR2: LGHDT and YNNKEL (reference sequence). This table comes from immunoSEQ multiplex PCR, and its TCRdb copy is limited to in-frame clones, with some not included. This repertoire shows roughly 100,000 clones, 65% to 90% found once; its top ten account for over 1.5%. Sequencing was performed on peripheral blood. This TCR came from a man older than 75 with acute or convalescent COVID-19. The rearrangement joins TRBV3-1 (or the pseudogene TRBV3-2) to TRBJ2-7; perhaps TRBD2 as D (5 bases). The CDR3 nucleotides are TGTGCCAGCAGCCAAGCTCTGGCGGGTCCGTACGAGCAGTACTTC. It is translated as CASSQALAGPYEQYF.